This T cell receptor beta chain was obtained from a study of blood T cell repertoires in COVID-19. Measured with immunoSEQ multiplex PCR; TCRdb has only the in-frame clones, and not every one. The profile covers 300,000 to 400,000 clones, with approximately 92% appearing a single time and 0.9% to 1.1% taken by the ten largest. The ends were cut back, 4 bases at V and 1 base at J, with 2 bases in the middle. Germline CDR1 SGHRS, CDR2 YFSETQ. CDR3 length: 12 residues. Participants reported their clinical history, and cohort assignment relied on those reports. V is TRBV5-1 and J is TRBJ2-2; D is uncertain. The clonotype was recovered from a young man who had recovered from COVID-19. The sample was PBMCs or T cells enriched from blood (not recorded which). The CDR3 DNA follows: TGCGCCAGCAGCCAGAACACCGGGGAGCTGTTTTTT. This encodes CASSQNTGELFF.